What follows are 29 T cell receptor beta chains derived from one specimen sequenced in a study of molecular identifiers for immune sequencing clone quantification (dated by TCRdb to 2017 to 2018). Library prep was done by PCR. The sample was run on a NextSeq 500. The public sequencing data were trimmed at Q25 with fastp and processed into clonotypes with MiXCR by TCRdb, which kept only in-frame beta chains. Each CDR3 protein appears once, grouped with its most common genes and DNA. The sample includes some 680,000 distinct CDR3 sequences, with 25% observed a single time. 0.6% to 0.9% of the sample goes to the ten largest clones. Sequencing was done on a sample of naive CD8+ T cells from blood, with Jurkat cell RNA spiked in. The intended sense of this specimen's cell subset or site label: FACS-sorted CD8+CD4-CCR7+CD45RA+ naive T cells. Receptor source: a human donor in good health. Some libraries in this study had Jurkat cell RNA spiked in.

The chain recombines TRBV2 with TRBJ2-7; no clear D gene. CDR1 SNHLY and CDR2 FYNNEI come from the germline V gene. V was trimmed by 7 bases and J by 1 base, leaving 14 bases between them. The CDR3 spans 14 residues. This chain's CDR3 is CASNPRDTSYEQYF. CDR3 nucleotides: TGTGCCAGCAACCCGCGAGACACGTCCTACGAGCAGTACTTC. Combining the CDR3 with reference TRBV2 and TRBJ2-7 gives the whole variable domain EPEVTQTPSHQVTQMGQEVILRCVPISNHLYFYWYRQILGQKVEFLVSFYNNEISEKSEIFDDQFSVERPDGSNFTLKIRSTKLEDSAMYFCASNPRDTSYEQYFGPGTRLTVT.

A few counts support this clonotype. The V call is TRBV23-1, the J call TRBJ2-7; 8 bases are shared with TRBD1. TRBV23-1 carries the ORF label, with uncertain function. The CDR3 is 15 residues long. The V and J ends lost 2 bases and 5 bases, in that order; junction bases with no gene match: 8. The CDR3 sequence: CASSQRGQGSHEQYF. The CDR3 DNA is TGCGCCAGCAGTCAACGCGGACAGGGTTCCCACGAGCAGTACTTC.

This clonotype appeared a few times. V gene TRBV19 combines with J gene TRBJ2-3; no reliable D call. The CDR3 consists of 15 residues. CDR1 LNHDA and CDR2 SQIVND come from the germline V gene (reference sequence). V lost 7 bases and J lost 0, with 14 bases in between. CDR3 nucleotides: TGTGCCAGTAAGGCTAGGTCCCCTAGCACAGATACGCAGTATTTT. Translated, it gives CASKARSPSTDTQYF.

Comments on this clonotype: The junction differs from germline at one of its ends, possibly a read error. V gene TRBV2 combines with J gene TRBJ2-7; TRBD1 aligns across 7 bases. The CDR3 consists of 15 residues. The germline V gene has CDR1 SNHLY and CDR2 FYNNEI. The CDR3 region is CASSEWGTDALGPSF. The CDR3 DNA is TGTGCCAGCAGTGAATGGGGGACAGATGCCTTGGGGCCGTCCTTC.

In this sample, this clonotype turned up many times. V usage is TRBV20-1 and J usage is TRBJ2-3, with TRBD2 as a possible D gene (5 bases). The germline V and J ends were trimmed by 1 base and 1 base, with 15 bases remaining between them. Per germline, CDR1 DFQATT and CDR2 SNEGSKA (reference sequence). This CDR3 contains 16 residues. In DNA form, the CDR3 reads TGCAGTGCTAGAGGGCGTAGCGCAATCCGCACAGATACGCAGTATTTT. The encoded protein is CSARGRSAIRTDTQYF.

At least ten counts were recorded for this clonotype. The genes are TRBV13 and TRBJ2-1; 15 bases agree with TRBD2. This CDR3 spans 16 amino acids. The V segment lost 5 bases and the J segment 8 bases; nucleotides outside the gene matches: 7. CDR1 PRHDT and CDR2 FYEKMQ come from the germline V gene (reference sequence). The CDR3 DNA follows: TGTGCCAGCAGCCCACCCGGACTAGCGGGAGGGCATGAGCAGTTCTTC. Residues: CASSPPGLAGGHEQFF.

This chain uses TRBV29-1 with TRBJ2-7; 9 bases fit TRBD1. The J segment lost 1 base and the V segment lost 0 bases, leaving 7 bases of the junction unmatched. The CDR3 runs to 16 residues. Germline loops: CDR1 SQVTM, CDR2 ANQGSEA. For the CDR3, the DNA is TGCAGCGTTGAAGATATCAGGGGACAGGGATCCTACGAGCAGTACTTC. It codes for CSVEDIRGQGSYEQYF.

The chain joins TRBV19 to TRBJ1-1; no clear D gene. This CDR3 spans 15 amino acids. V lost 5 bases to trimming and J lost 2 bases, with 15 bases between them. Per germline, CDR1 LNHDA and CDR2 SQIVND (reference sequence). The CDR3 here is CASSRAGLINTEAFF. CDR3 DNA: TGTGCCAGTAGTCGGGCAGGACTCATTAACACTGAAGCTTTCTTT.

Worth noting for this clonotype: A much bigger clone sits one base away, suggesting this may be a read error. V and J are TRBV2 and TRBJ1-5, with a weak D call TRBD1 (6 bases). This CDR3 region has 18 residues. V lost 4 bases to trimming and J lost 3 bases, with 22 bases between them. Germline V gives CDR1 SNHLY, CDR2 FYNNEI. The CDR3 bases are TGTGCCAGCAGTGTCCCGGGGGGCGATTTCAGTCCCAATCAGCCCCAGCATTTT. It is translated as CASSVPGGDFSPNQPQHF.

This clonotype was detected only a few times. The chain recombines TRBV4-3 with TRBJ2-1; a weak D match, TRBD2 (6 bases). From germline, CDR1 is LGHNA and CDR2 YSLEER. V shed 0 bases and J shed 2 bases, with 20 bases lying between them. The CDR3 consists of 19 residues. The CDR3 DNA follows: TGCGCCAGCAGCCAAGATTTGGTAGGCGCGGGGCCCCCCTACAATGAGCAGTTCTTC. Protein product: CASSQDLVGAGPPYNEQFF.

This clonotype was recorded many times. The chain recombines TRBV5-1 with TRBJ1-1; D not resolved. Germline lookup yields CDR1 SGHRS and CDR2 YFSETQ. Between the trimmed V and J ends, which lost 0 bases and 7 bases, there was a span of 16 bases. This CDR3 spans 15 amino acids. The CDR3 sequence: CASSLERHLTGEAFF. CDR3 in DNA: TGCGCCAGCAGCTTGGAAAGACATTTGACGGGTGAAGCTTTCTTT.

This clonotype was counted at least ten times. The gene calls are TRBV5-5 and TRBJ2-5; D gene ambiguous. The length of the CDR3 is 12 residues. From germline, CDR1 is SGHKS and CDR2 YYEKEE (reference sequence). Trimming took 0 bases from V and 3 from J, leaving 3 bases between them. The CDR3 coding sequence is TGTGCCAGCAGCTTGGAGGAAGAGACCCAGTACTTC. Protein product: CASSLEEETQYF.

This clonotype was seen ten or more times. V gene TRBV7-9 combines with J gene TRBJ2-4; D unresolved. The CDR3 length is 13 residues. Germline V gene lookup returns CDR1 SEHNR and CDR2 FQNEAQ (reference sequence). V lost 2 bases and J 8 bases, leaving 10 bases between the germline ends. CDR3 protein: CASSLSAEYIQYF. For the CDR3, the DNA is TGTGCCAGCAGCTTATCGGCGGAGTACATTCAGTACTTC.

About this clonotype itself: A much larger clone differs by one base, so this may be a read error. V usage is TRBV9 and J usage is TRBJ2-5; tentative D call: TRBD2 (7 bases). Per germline, CDR1 SGDLS and CDR2 YYNGEE. This CDR3 has 15 residues. The CDR3 here is CASSVAGGPGETQDF. The CDR3 DNA is TGTGCCAGCAGCGTAGCGGGGGGCCCTGGAGAGACCCAGGACTTC.

V is TRBV7-6 and J is TRBJ2-4; 11 bases are shared with TRBD1. V dropped 7 bases and J dropped 8; count of bases not matched to a gene: 16. The V gene's germline CDR1 is SGHVS and CDR2 FNYEAQ. This CDR3 contains 17 residues. The CDR3 DNA sequence: TGTGCCAGCAACGGACAGGGGGCACCCTCCACCCGGGACATTCAGTACTTC. Translating it yields CASNGQGAPSTRDIQYF.

This clonotype was found a few times. The rearrangement uses TRBV24-1 and TRBJ2-3; a weak D match, TRBD1 (6 bases). Germline CDR1 is KGHDR and CDR2 is SFDVKD. V was pared by 3 bases and J by 0 bases, with 12 bases between. CDR3 length: 16 amino acids. As DNA, the CDR3 is TGTGCCACCAGTGATCCAGGGGAGTCTAGCACAGATACGCAGTATTTT. Amino acid sequence: CATSDPGESSTDTQYF.

With regard to this clonotype: Possible read error: a much larger clone is one base away. The rearrangement links TRBV25-1 to TRBJ2-7; D remains unclear. This CDR3 region has 10 residues. The germline V gene encodes CDR1 MGHDK and CDR2 SYGVNS. This chain's CDR3 is CASSEEERYF. As DNA, the CDR3 is TGTGCCAGCAGTGAGGAAGAGCGGTACTTC.

A note on this clonotype: A much larger clone lies one base from this, so it may be a read error. It is likely a read error, because the conserved phenylalanine at the end of the CDR3 is missing. The rearrangement joins TRBV7-8 to TRBJ1-2, with D unclear. Trimming removed 5 bases from V and 2 bases from J, with 6 bases in between. CDR1 is SGHVS and CDR2 is FQNEAQ in the germline V gene. This CDR3 has 12 residues. CDR3 region: CASSTENYGYTL. CDR3 in DNA: TGTGCCAGCAGCACGGAGAACTATGGCTACACCCTC.

The rearrangement links TRBV10-3 to TRBJ2-3; TRBD1 is a possible D gene (7 bases). The CDR3 covers 15 residues. Germline V gene lookup returns CDR1 ENHRY and CDR2 SYGVKD. V dropped 3 bases and J dropped 0 bases, with 10 bases sitting between them. CDR3 sequence reads: CAISEQGTSTDTQYF. CDR3 sequence (DNA): TGTGCCATCAGTGAACAGGGGACTAGCACAGATACGCAGTATTTT.

The sample holds a few counts of this clonotype. V usage is TRBV7-9 and J usage is TRBJ2-5; D gene unclear. This CDR3 contains 15 residues. The germline gives CDR1 SEHNR, CDR2 FQNEAQ (reference sequence). Deletions cut 3 bases from V and 5 bases from J, with 16 bases between. Written as DNA, the CDR3 is TGTGCCAGCAGCTTTGTCGGCGCAGGTTTGGAGACCCAGTACTTC. Protein sequence: CASSFVGAGLETQYF.

Notes on this clonotype: Given a much more abundant clone one base away, this may be a read error. J is TRBJ2-7 and V is TRBV28; D may be TRBD2 (6 bases). This CDR3 region has 13 residues. V lost 8 bases and J lost 6, with 17 bases in between. Germline V CDR1 and CDR2: MDHEN, SYDVKM. The CDR3 sequence: CASGHPGLPEQYF. DNA for the CDR3: TGTGCCAGCGGCCATCCGGGACTTCCCGAGCAGTACTTC. Full variable domain (outside the CDR3, taken from reference TRBV28 and TRBJ2-7): DVKVTQSSRYLVKRTGEKVFLECVQDMDHENMFWYRQDPGLGLRLIYFSYDVKMKEKGDIPEGYSVSREKKERFSLILESASTNQTSMYLCASGHPGLPEQYFGPGTRLTVT.

This clonotype has just a few counts. This chain uses TRBV7-3 with TRBJ2-3; 16 nucleotides match TRBD2. With 5 bases clipped from V and 6 bases from J, the junction kept 5 bases outside the gene matches. CDR1 is SGHTA and CDR2 is FQGTGA in the germline V gene. The CDR3 runs 16 residues. CDR3 DNA: TGTGCCAGCAGCGAGGGACTAGCGGGAGGGGAGGATACGCAGTATTTT. Protein sequence: CASSEGLAGGEDTQYF.

This clonotype came up a few times. V gene TRBV19 combines with J gene TRBJ1-2; 12 nucleotides align to TRBD1. The junction had 21 bases not matched to a gene; V was cut back by 7 bases and J by 3 bases. This CDR3 comprises 20 residues. CDR1 and CDR2 (germline): LNHDA, SQIVND (reference sequence). The CDR3 region is CASMGSSGTGGANRDYGYTF. The CDR3 nucleotides are TGTGCCAGTATGGGGTCATCAGGGACAGGGGGCGCGAATCGGGACTATGGCTACACCTTC.

Details on this clonotype: A read error may account for a junction end that differs from germline. V is TRBV5-6 and J is TRBJ2-1; 9 bases match TRBD2. The CDR3 has 15 amino acids. Germline V lookup: CDR1 SGHDT, CDR2 YYEEEE. CDR3 bases: TGTGCCAGCAGCTTGGCCGGGACTAGCTTCAATGAGCGGTTCTTC. Residues: CASSLAGTSFNERFF.

Ten or more counts support this clonotype. The chain joins TRBV7-2 to TRBJ2-1, with 10 bases matching TRBD2. The CDR3 runs to 18 residues. Trimming at V came to 3 bases and at J to 5 bases, leaving 13 bases not matched to a gene. The germline V gene has CDR1 SGHTA and CDR2 FQGNSA. The CDR3 reads CASSFWGGLAGVHNEQFF. Written as DNA, the CDR3 is TGTGCCAGCAGCTTTTGGGGGGGCCTAGCGGGAGTCCACAATGAGCAGTTCTTC.

In its sample, this clonotype was seen many times. This sequence joins TRBV4-3 and TRBJ1-1; 7 nucleotides agree with TRBD1. Unmatched junction bases numbered 10, after V lost 4 bases and J lost 5 bases. Germline V CDR1 and CDR2: LGHNA, YSLEER. The CDR3 spans 15 residues. Written as DNA, the CDR3 is TGCGCCAGCAGCCGAAGACAGGGTTTTGGAACTGAAGCTTTCTTT. It specifies CASSRRQGFGTEAFF.

As regards this clonotype: A much more abundant neighbour one base away suggests this may be a read error. The chain combines TRBV11-2 with TRBJ2-6; D may be TRBD2 (5 bases). CDR1 is SGHAT and CDR2 is FQNNGV in the germline V gene. V was cut by 4 bases and J by 9 bases, with 28 bases left in between. The CDR3 loop spans 19 amino acids. Written as DNA, the CDR3 is TGTGCCAGCAGCTCGATGGGATTCGGGGTCTTAAGCAGCGGCAACGTCCTGACTTTC. Protein sequence: CASSSMGFGVLSSGNVLTF. Together with reference TRBV11-2 and TRBJ2-6, the CDR3 gives the full variable domain: EAGVAQSPRYKIIEKRQSVAFWCNPISGHATLYWYQQILGQGPKLLIQFQNNGVVDDSQLPKDRFSAERLKGVDSTLKIQPAKLEDSAVYLCASSSMGFGVLSSGNVLTFGAGSRLTVL.

This clonotype was detected only a few times. This chain links TRBV6-1 with TRBJ2-5; TRBD2 aligns across 11 bases. From germline, CDR1 is MNHNS and CDR2 SASEGT. Losses at the gene ends were 2 bases for V and 2 bases for J; bases not matched to a gene: 4. The CDR3 extends over 16 amino acids. CDR3 amino acids: CASSEFLAGGQETQYF. CDR3 coding DNA: TGTGCCAGCAGTGAATTCCTAGCGGGAGGACAAGAGACCCAGTACTTC.

This clonotype showed up just a few times. The chain couples TRBV24-1 to TRBJ2-1, with TRBD2 matching over 7 bases. Per germline, CDR1 KGHDR and CDR2 SFDVKD. Germline trimming cut 8 bases from V and 3 bases from J; bases unmatched to any gene: 9. This CDR3 contains 15 residues. As DNA, the CDR3 is TGTGCCACCAATCCCGGTCGGGGGGTCTACAATGAGCAGTTCTTC. Its translation: CATNPGRGVYNEQFF.